This TCR beta chain originates from a study of shared T cell receptors in the human thymus. The V segment lost 4 bases and the J segment 3 bases; nucleotides outside the gene matches: 8. This CDR3 is 15 amino acids long. Germline CDR1 KGHSH, CDR2 LQKENI. The data were produced by immunoSEQ multiplex PCR, yet TCRdb's version contains in-frame clones alone and is incomplete. The table records fewer than 700,000 clones, 85% to 90% of them present only once. This sample also belongs to another study, concerning human thymus T cells. That work adds: It was from resections taken during corrective heart surgery that the thymus tissue came.

What was sequenced was thymocytes. V usage is TRBV18 and J usage is TRBJ1-2; 7 bases fit TRBD1. This clonotype was obtained from a boy under three years old with a congenital heart defect. In nucleotides, the CDR3 is TGTGCCAGCTCACTCGACAGGGCTTGTGACTATGGCTACACCTTC. Protein product: CASSLDRACDYGYTF.